The rows below give T cell receptor beta chains drawn from one sample of a study of cytomegalovirus exposure and HLA in healthy donors. Generated by immunoSEQ multiplex PCR, the TCRdb table keeps only in-frame clones and is missing some. The table shows some 80,000 clones, with approximately 80% occurring only once. Sequences were obtained from PBMCs. The receptor set was obtained from a man aged 35 to 55 in good health and CMV-seronegative. The CDR3 runs from the conserved cysteine through the conserved F or W. A D gene is named only where the DNA matches it firmly. Size tells how often a clone was seen (once, few, many) or the class of an expanded clone, and some rows leave it out.

clone_size j_call d_call v_call cdr3_nt cdr3_aa
NA TRBJ1-6 TRBD1 TRBV10-3 TGTGCCATCAGACCGGGACAGGGGGTTTCACCCCTCCACTTT CAIRPGQGVSPLHF
NA TRBJ2-6 NA TRBV7-2 TGTGCCAGCAGCCTCGAGAGCACTGGGGCCAACGTCCTGACTTTC CASSLESTGANVLTF
NA TRBJ1-3 TRBD1 TRBV28 TGTGCCAGCAGTTTACCGGGGACAGGGGGAAGTGCCATATATTTT CASSLPGTGGSAIYF
NA TRBJ1-2 NA TRBV19 TGTGCCAGTAGTATAGTGGGCAGGGCGACTTATGGCTACACCTTC CASSIVGRATYGYTF
NA TRBJ2-2 NA TRBV11-2 TGTGCCAGCAGCCCTCGGTGGGGGAGGACCGGGGAGCTGTTTTTT CASSPRWGRTGELFF
NA TRBJ2-7 NA TRBV6-1 TGTGCCAGCAGTGAAGGCGACATGACCTCCTACGAGCAGTACTTC CASSEGDMTSYEQYF
NA TRBJ2-2 TRBD1 TRBV5-4 TGTGCCAGCAGCTTTCGGGACAGGTACACCGGGGAGCTGTTTTTT CASSFRDRYTGELFF
NA TRBJ1-2 TRBD1 TRBV28 TGTGCCAGCAGTTTAGGGGCAGGGGGCAGGTATGGCTACACCTTC CASSLGAGGRYGYTF
NA TRBJ1-3 NA TRBV5-1 TGCGCCAGCAGCTCGGAGGGAGGGTTCTCTGGAAACACCATATATTTT CASSSEGGFSGNTIYF
NA TRBJ2-7 TRBD2 TRBV6-1 TGTGCCAGCAGCCTACCTCAGGGAGGGGACGAGCAGTACTTC CASSLPQGGDEQYF
NA TRBJ2-5 NA TRBV27 TGTGCCAGCAAGTTATCAAGAGTGGTGGAGACCCAGTACTTC CASKLSRVVETQYF
NA TRBJ2-7 TRBD1 TRBV29-1 TGCAGCGTCCACAGCGGACAGGCGTCCTACGAGCAGTACTTC CSVHSGQASYEQYF
NA TRBJ2-7 NA TRBV7-2 TGTGCCAGCAGCCTCCCCAGATACGAGCAGTACTTC CASSLPRYEQYF
NA TRBJ1-1 NA TRBV20-1 TGCAGTGCTAGCACCTGGAGGGAAGCTTTCTTT CSASTWREAFF
NA TRBJ1-2 TRBD1 TRBV6-6 TGTGCCAGCAGCTGGACAGGGGGCAAGAACTATGGCTACACCTTC CASSWTGGKNYGYTF
NA TRBJ1-5 NA TRBV19 TGTGCCAGTAGTATAGAGATAGGGTCAGGGGTCCATTATAGCAATCAGCCCCAGCATTTT CASSIEIGSGVHYSNQPQHF
NA TRBJ1-3 NA TRBV27 TGTGCCAGCAGTTTACAGGGGAGTGGAAACACCATATATTTT CASSLQGSGNTIYF
few TRBJ1-4 NA TRBV7-2 TGTGCCAGCAGCCAGGGCAGAGGGGGAACTAATGAAAAACTGTTTTTT CASSQGRGGTNEKLFF
once TRBJ2-7 NA TRBV23-1 TGCGCCAGCAGGCAGACAGGTCGGCAGTACTTC CASRQTGRQYF
NA TRBJ1-2 NA TRBV13 TGTGCCAGCAGCCCCACAGCTTACCTCTATGGCTACACCTTC CASSPTAYLYGYTF
NA TRBJ2-5 NA TRBV28 TGTGCCAGCACCACCCCTTTCGGGGCCCAGTACTTC CASTTPFGAQYF
NA TRBJ2-7 TRBD1 TRBV2 TGTGCCAGCAGTGTTTCATTTGGGACAGGGGTGGGGACCTCCTACGAGCAGTACTTC CASSVSFGTGVGTSYEQYF
NA TRBJ2-7 NA TRBV6-1 TGTGCCAGCAGTGTGGGGGCTGAACAGTACTTC CASSVGAEQYF